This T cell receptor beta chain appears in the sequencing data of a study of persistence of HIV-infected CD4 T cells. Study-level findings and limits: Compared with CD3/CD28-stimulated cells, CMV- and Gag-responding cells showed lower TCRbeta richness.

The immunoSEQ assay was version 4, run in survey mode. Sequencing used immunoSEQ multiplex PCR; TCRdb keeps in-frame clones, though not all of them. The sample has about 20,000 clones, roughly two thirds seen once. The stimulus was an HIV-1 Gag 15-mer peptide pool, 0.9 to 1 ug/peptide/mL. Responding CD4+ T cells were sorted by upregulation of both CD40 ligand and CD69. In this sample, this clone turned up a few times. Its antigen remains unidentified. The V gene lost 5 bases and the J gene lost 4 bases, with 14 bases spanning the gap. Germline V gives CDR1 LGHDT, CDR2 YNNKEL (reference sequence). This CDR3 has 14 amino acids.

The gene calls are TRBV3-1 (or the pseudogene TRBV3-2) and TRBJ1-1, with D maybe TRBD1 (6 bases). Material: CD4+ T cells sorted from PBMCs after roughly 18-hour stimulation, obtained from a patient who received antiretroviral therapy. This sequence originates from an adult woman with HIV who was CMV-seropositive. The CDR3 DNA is TGTGCCAGCAGCAGACAACAGGGATTCACTGAAGCTTTCTTT. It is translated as CASSRQQGFTEAFF.